Following are 17 T cell receptor beta chains from one sample sequenced in a study of Ad26.COV2.S vaccination and SARS-CoV-2 variants. TCRdb's copy holds only in-frame clones and misses some; the assay was immunoSEQ multiplex PCR. The sample shows 350,000 to 450,000 clones, about 85% of them seen only once. Treatment specified: around 19 received Ad26.COV2.S at low or high dose, single or two shots; five or six received placebo; per-sample allocation not given. Day 63 following the first vaccine or placebo injection was when the samples were taken. The specimen was peripheral blood, collected in a trial of Ad26.COV2.S vaccine versus placebo. Receptors were obtained from a person aged 18-65 years who received the Ad26.COV2.S COVID-19 vaccine or a placebo.

This sequence joins TRBV7-2 and TRBJ2-1, with 8 bases identical to TRBD2. The CDR3 is 17 amino acids. Germline CDR1 and CDR2: SGHTA and FQGNSA. The V gene end was trimmed by 3 bases and the J gene end by 8 bases; junction bases not matched to a gene: 15. CDR3 nucleotide sequence: TGTGCCAGCAGCTTGTTGGCCACCGGGACTAGAGGGTATGAGCAGTTCTTC. It is translated as CASSLLATGTRGYEQFF.

V usage is TRBV27 and J usage is TRBJ2-4; 8 bases line up with TRBD2. From germline, CDR1 is MNHEY and CDR2 SMNVEV (reference sequence). This CDR3 has 16 amino acids. After removal of 6 bases from V and 3 bases from J, the junction contained 10 bases not matched to a gene. In DNA form, the CDR3 reads TGTGCCAGCAGGTCTCTCGGGGGGGATGTCAAAAACATTCAGTACTTC. The encoded protein is CASRSLGGDVKNIQYF.

This chain connects TRBV7-8 to TRBJ2-7; tentatively, D is TRBD1 (6 bases). CDR3 length: 13 residues. Germline V gene data show CDR1 as SGHVS and CDR2 as FQNEAQ. V shed 5 bases and J shed 3 bases, with 11 bases lying between them. DNA for the CDR3: TGTGCCAGCAGCCGGATACAGGGCTACGAGCAGTACTTC. Translation gives CASSRIQGYEQYF.

The chain employs TRBV6-2 or TRBV6-3 and TRBJ1-1; 11 bases map to TRBD1. V shed 4 bases and J 5 bases; nucleotides not matched to a gene: 9. The germline gives CDR1 MNHEY, CDR2 SVGEGT. CDR3 size: 16 residues. This CDR3 is CASSWRSGTGGTEAFF. The CDR3, as DNA: TGTGCCAGCAGTTGGAGGTCCGGGACAGGGGGGACTGAAGCTTTCTTT.

This clone has just one count. This chain joins TRBV30 and TRBJ1-1; no definite D call. CDR3 length equals 14 residues. The ends were cut back, 0 bases at V and 4 bases at J, with 12 bases in the middle. The germline gives CDR1 GTSNPN, CDR2 SVGIG (reference sequence). CDR3 sequence: CAWSVDGRATEAFF. As DNA, the CDR3 is TGTGCCTGGAGTGTTGACGGGAGGGCCACTGAAGCTTTCTTT.

There are many counts of this clone. This rearrangement joins TRBV27 to TRBJ2-2; maybe TRBD2 (6 bases). V lost 3 bases to trimming and J lost 3 bases, with 17 bases between them. The CDR3 has 17 amino acids. Germline V lookup: CDR1 MNHEY, CDR2 SMNVEV (reference sequence). As DNA, the CDR3 is TGTGCCAGCAGTTTTTCTTCAGTCGGAGGGTACACCGGGGAGCTGTTTTTT. It specifies CASSFSSVGGYTGELFF.

The J gene is TRBJ2-7, the V gene TRBV10-1, with D possibly matching TRBD1 (7 bases). The germline V and J ends were trimmed by 3 bases and 5 bases, with 14 bases remaining between them. Looked up from germline, CDR1 is WNHNN and CDR2 is SYGVQD (reference sequence). There are 14 residues in the CDR3. CDR3 in amino acids: CASSDWQGGNEQYF. In DNA, the CDR3 is TGCGCCAGCAGTGACTGGCAGGGGGGAAACGAGCAGTACTTC.

This clone was recorded only once. This rearrangement joins TRBV24-1 to TRBJ1-2; 9 positions match TRBD1. Germline CDR1 and CDR2: KGHDR and SFDVKD. Unmatched junction bases numbered 6, after V lost 2 bases and J lost 6 bases. This CDR3 comprises 15 residues. The DNA for the CDR3 is TGTGCCACCAGTGATTCTCGACAGGGGGATAATGGCTACACCTTC. It specifies CATSDSRQGDNGYTF.

This rearrangement joins TRBV30 to TRBJ1-1; D remains unclear. This CDR3 contains 12 residues. Germline CDR1 reads GTSNPN; CDR2 reads SVGIG (reference sequence). The V gene lost 4 bases and the J gene lost 4 bases, with 10 bases spanning the gap. CDR3 amino acids: CAWNPGGTEAFF. The CDR3 DNA is TGTGCCTGGAACCCGGGAGGCACTGAAGCTTTCTTT.

The V call is TRBV9, the J call TRBJ1-6, with D tentatively TRBD1 (5 bases). Germline CDR1 is SGDLS and CDR2 is YYNGEE. The CDR3 totals 16 residues. Trimming took 0 bases from V and 0 from J, leaving 7 bases between them. CDR3 sequence (DNA): TGTGCCAGCAGCGTAGCCGACAGCTCCTATAATTCACCCCTCCACTTT. The encoded protein is CASSVADSSYNSPLHF.

This clone was recorded only once. This chain connects TRBV6-5 to TRBJ1-1; perhaps TRBD1 as D (6 bases). Germline V CDR1 and CDR2: MNHEY, SVGAGI. The CDR3 length is 15 residues. V was shortened by 4 bases and J by 0 bases, with 12 bases between the two germline ends. The CDR3 spells CASSSWTALNTEAFF. The CDR3 coding sequence is TGTGCCAGCAGTTCGTGGACAGCCCTGAACACTGAAGCTTTCTTT.

CDR3 sequence reads: CAPPPGSLAKNIQYF. The CDR3 DNA follows: TGTGCCCCTCCACCGGGGAGCCTAGCCAAAAACATTCAGTACTTC. The chain recombines TRBV9 with TRBJ2-4; tentative D call: TRBD2 (5 bases). The CDR3 sequence is 15 residues long. The V gene's germline CDR1 is SGDLS and CDR2 YYNGEE. Deletions cut 10 bases from V and 0 bases from J, with 17 bases between. The variable domain in full, with the rest retrieved from reference TRBV9 and TRBJ2-4, is DSGVTQTPKHLITATGQRVTLRCSPRSGDLSVYWYQQSLDQGLQFLIQYYNGEERAKGNILERFSAQQFPDLHSELNLSSLELGDSALYFCAPPPGSLAKNIQYFGAGTRLSVL.

This chain joins TRBV10-3 and TRBJ2-2; D uncertain. CDR1 is ENHRY and CDR2 is SYGVKD in the germline V gene. The CDR3 covers 11 residues. V lost 9 bases and J lost 6, with 8 bases in between. CDR3 in amino acids: CAIRGAGELFF. DNA of the CDR3: TGTGCCATAAGAGGCGCCGGGGAGCTGTTTTTT.

Only one count was recorded for this clone. The chain couples TRBV30 to TRBJ1-1, with D unresolved. With 2 bases removed from V and 1 base from J, the gap between germline ends came to 17 bases. Germline V gene data show CDR1 as GTSNPN and CDR2 as SVGIG (reference sequence). This CDR3 comprises 16 residues. For the CDR3, the DNA is TGTGCCTGGAGTCCTCGGGGATATTTCAGGAACACTGAAGCTTTCTTT. Protein: CAWSPRGYFRNTEAFF.

The chain uses TRBV6-5 and TRBJ2-5; D unresolved. The V end was cut by 6 bases, the J end by 2 bases, with 10 bases between. CDR1 MNHEY and CDR2 SVGAGI come from the germline V gene. CDR3 length equals 13 residues. The chain's CDR3 is CASRMGYQETQYF. CDR3 sequence (DNA): TGTGCCAGCAGAATGGGTTATCAAGAGACCCAGTACTTC.

The chain combines TRBV6-6 with TRBJ2-5; TRBD2 matches at 11 bases. The CDR3 is 16 amino acids. Per the germline V gene, CDR1 is MNHNY and CDR2 is SVGAGI (reference sequence). The V and J ends lost 4 bases and 2 bases, in that order; junction bases with no gene match: 6. DNA for the CDR3: TGTGCCAGCAGTTTAAGACTAGCGGGGAGGCAAGAGACCCAGTACTTC. This gives the protein CASSLRLAGRQETQYF.

The chain is built from TRBV9 and TRBJ2-6; 9 bases align to TRBD1. The CDR3 has 17 residues. CDR1 is SGDLS and CDR2 is YYNGEE in the germline V gene. Unmatched junction bases numbered 6, after V lost 1 base and J lost 4 bases. CDR3 residues: CASSVTGQGRGANVLTF. The CDR3 DNA is TGTGCCAGCAGCGTAACAGGACAGGGGCGCGGGGCCAACGTCCTGACTTTC.